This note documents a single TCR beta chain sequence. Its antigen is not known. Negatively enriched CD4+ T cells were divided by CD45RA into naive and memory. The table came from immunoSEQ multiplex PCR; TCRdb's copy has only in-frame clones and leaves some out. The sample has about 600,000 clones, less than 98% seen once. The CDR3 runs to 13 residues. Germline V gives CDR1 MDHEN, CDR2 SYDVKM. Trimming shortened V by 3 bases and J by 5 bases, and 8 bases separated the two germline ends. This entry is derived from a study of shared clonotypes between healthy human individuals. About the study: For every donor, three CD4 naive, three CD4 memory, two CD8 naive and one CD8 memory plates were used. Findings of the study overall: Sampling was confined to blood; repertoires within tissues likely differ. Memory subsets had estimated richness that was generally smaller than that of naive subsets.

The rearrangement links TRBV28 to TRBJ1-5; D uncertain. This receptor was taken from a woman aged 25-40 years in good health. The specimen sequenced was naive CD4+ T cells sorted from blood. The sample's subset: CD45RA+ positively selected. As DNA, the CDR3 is TGTGCCAGCAGTTTTTTGCGATATCAGCCCCAGCATTTT. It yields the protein CASSFLRYQPQHF.